A single sample is the source of the 27 T cell receptor beta chains below, sequenced in a study of OX40 agonist ivuxolimab in advanced cancers. TCRdb keeps only in-frame clones here, not all; method: immunoSEQ multiplex PCR. In the table there are 35,000 to 45,000 clones, more than 60% of which are singletons. The source was CD4+ or CD8+ T cells sorted from blood, collected in a trial of the OX40 agonist ivuxolimab. The source of these receptors is an adult with an advanced solid tumor such as melanoma, head and neck, liver or kidney cancer.

The gene calls are TRBV2 and TRBJ2-1; 8 nucleotides line up with TRBD2. There are 14 residues in the CDR3. CDR1 is SNHLY, CDR2 FYNNEI, per germline. V was pared by 6 bases and J by 6 bases, with 7 bases of the junction left unmatched. Written as DNA, the CDR3 is TGTGCCAGCAGAGGACTAGCTCAAGCCAATGAGCAGTTCTTC. Residues: CASRGLAQANEQFF.

The chain employs TRBV11-2 and TRBJ2-7; 7 bases align to TRBD1. From germline, CDR1 is SGHAT and CDR2 FQNNGV. CDR3 length: 15 residues. After removal of 3 bases from V and 1 base from J, the junction contained 6 bases not matched to a gene. The DNA for the CDR3 is TGTGCCAGCAGCTTGGACAGGAGGTTATCCTACGAGCAGTACTTC. It yields the protein CASSLDRRLSYEQYF.

This sequence joins TRBV9 and TRBJ1-2, with D uncertain. Trimming left V 5 bases short and J 5 bases short, with 10 bases between. Germline V gene sequence: CDR1 SGDLS, CDR2 YYNGEE. The CDR3 totals 12 residues. The CDR3 spells CASSNSWYGYTF. CDR3 nucleotide sequence: TGTGCCAGCAGTAATAGTTGGTATGGCTACACCTTC.

V gene TRBV11-2 combines with J gene TRBJ2-7; 11 bases are shared with TRBD1. With V trimmed by 5 bases and J by 0 bases, 3 bases remained unmatched. The CDR3 length is 15 residues. CDR1 SGHAT and CDR2 FQNNGV come from the germline V gene. CDR3 in amino acids: CASSPGTGGSYEQYF. The DNA for the CDR3 is TGTGCCAGCAGCCCAGGGACAGGGGGCTCCTACGAGCAGTACTTC.

The rearrangement joins TRBV19 to TRBJ2-3; D is possibly TRBD1 (7 bases). V gave up 4 bases and J gave up 7 bases, with 15 bases separating them. The CDR3 has 14 amino acids. Looked up from germline, CDR1 is LNHDA and CDR2 is SQIVND (reference sequence). CDR3 in DNA: TGTGCCAGTAGTACGGGGGACAGTTTACATACGCAGTATTTT. This codes for CASSTGDSLHTQYF.

This rearrangement joins TRBV29-1 to TRBJ2-2, with a tentative D call TRBD1 (5 bases). Deletions cut 7 bases from V and 2 bases from J, with 14 bases between. This CDR3 region has 14 residues. Per germline, CDR1 SQVTM and CDR2 ANQGSEA. The CDR3: CSAKGQANTGELFF. The CDR3 DNA reads TGCAGCGCCAAGGGGCAGGCAAACACCGGGGAGCTGTTTTTT.

The chain employs TRBV15 and TRBJ2-1; D may be TRBD1 (6 bases). CDR1 and CDR2 (germline): LNHNV, YYDKDF (reference sequence). The V end was cut by 9 bases, the J end by 7 bases, with 16 bases between. This CDR3 is built from 13 residues. CDR3 sequence: CATGQNQGNEQFF. As DNA, the CDR3 is TGTGCCACGGGGCAGAACCAGGGGAATGAGCAGTTCTTC.

The chain links TRBV10-3 to TRBJ1-3; D is uncertain. The germline V gene has CDR1 ENHRY and CDR2 SYGVKD. Trimming shortened V by 9 bases and J by 4 bases, and 4 bases separated the two germline ends. The CDR3 is 10 residues long. The DNA for the CDR3 is TGTGCCATTTGGGGAAACACCATATATTTT. Translated, it gives CAIWGNTIYF.

The rearrangement links TRBV2 to TRBJ2-5; 7 positions match TRBD2. The CDR3 totals 12 residues. V gave up 6 bases and J gave up 5 bases; unmatched junction bases: 3. The germline V gene has CDR1 SNHLY and CDR2 FYNNEI. In nucleotides, the CDR3 is TGTGCCAGCAGAAGACTAGCTGAGACCCAGTACTTC. It codes for CASRRLAETQYF.

This clone was seen a few times. The chain links TRBV29-1 to TRBJ1-1; D ambiguous. V shed 2 bases and J shed 11 bases, with 9 bases lying between them. Looked up from germline, CDR1 is SQVTM and CDR2 is ANQGSEA. The CDR3 covers 10 residues. CDR3 bases: TGCAGCGTTGAACCGGGAGTTGCTTTCTTT. Residues: CSVEPGVAFF.

V usage is TRBV7-9 and J usage is TRBJ1-4; the D gene is possibly TRBD1 (5 bases). Germline CDR1 and CDR2: SEHNR and FQNEAQ (reference sequence). V was shortened by 5 bases and J by 4 bases, with 14 bases between the two germline ends. The length of the CDR3 is 15 residues. The CDR3 reads CASSTTGGFNEKLFF. CDR3 sequence (DNA): TGTGCCAGCAGCACCACCGGGGGGTTTAATGAAAAACTGTTTTTT. Filled out from reference TRBV7-9 and TRBJ1-4, the complete variable domain reads DTGVSQNPRHKITKRGQNVTFRCDPISEHNRLYWYRQTLGQGPEFLTYFQNEAQLEKSRLLSDRFSAERPKGSFSTLEIQRTEQGDSAMYLCASSTTGGFNEKLFFGSGTQLSVL.

This clone has only one observation. This chain joins TRBV2 and TRBJ2-3, with 10 positions matching TRBD2. This CDR3 is 18 amino acids long. The V gene's germline CDR1 is SNHLY and CDR2 FYNNEI. V dropped 4 bases and J dropped 6; count of bases not matched to a gene: 16. The CDR3 loop is CASSVGAGLAGVIDTQYF. The CDR3, as DNA: TGTGCCAGCAGTGTAGGGGCAGGGCTAGCGGGAGTCATCGATACGCAGTATTTT.

The CDR3 loop is CASRGLAEETQYF. Written as DNA, the CDR3 is TGCGCCAGCAGGGGACTAGCCGAAGAGACCCAGTACTTC. V and J are TRBV10-2 and TRBJ2-5, with 9 bases that match TRBD2. The junction had 2 bases not matched to a gene; V was cut back by 6 bases and J by 3 bases. CDR1 and CDR2 from the germline V gene are WSHSY and SAAADI. The CDR3 consists of 13 residues.

The chain recombines TRBV2 with TRBJ2-1; no clear D. CDR1 is SNHLY and CDR2 is FYNNEI in the germline V gene. V was cut by 3 bases and J by 15 bases, with 9 bases left in between. The CDR3 covers 10 residues. The CDR3 here is CASSDRLSFF. The DNA for the CDR3 is TGTGCCAGCAGTGACAGGCTGTCGTTCTTC.

The V gene is TRBV27, the J gene TRBJ2-1; 10 bases align to TRBD2. The CDR3 loop spans 15 amino acids. Trimming at V came to 4 bases and at J to 9 bases, leaving 9 bases not matched to a gene. Germline lookup yields CDR1 MNHEY and CDR2 SMNVEV (reference sequence). CDR3 coding DNA: TGTGCCAGCAGTTCCCTAGGACTAGCGGACCCTGAGCAGTTCTTC. Protein sequence: CASSSLGLADPEQFF.

J is TRBJ1-2 and V is TRBV2; D unresolved. This CDR3 has 13 amino acids. Trimming left V 4 bases short and J 7 bases short, with 13 bases between. Germline loops: CDR1 SNHLY, CDR2 FYNNEI. The CDR3: CASSASGLGGYTF. In DNA form, the CDR3 reads TGTGCCAGCAGTGCATCCGGGCTGGGTGGCTACACCTTC.

This rearrangement joins TRBV7-9 to TRBJ2-5; tentative D call: TRBD1 (6 bases). The CDR3 consists of 13 residues. Looked up from germline, CDR1 is SEHNR and CDR2 is FQNEAQ (reference sequence). The V and J ends lost 3 bases and 5 bases respectively, with 10 bases between them. The CDR3 DNA reads as TGTGCCAGCAGCTTTGGGGGCGAGGAGACCCAGTACTTC. Its protein product is CASSFGGEETQYF.

This chain links TRBV5-4 with TRBJ2-5; no definite D call. From germline, CDR1 is SGHNT and CDR2 YYREEE (reference sequence). The CDR3 loop spans 13 amino acids. Trimming took 5 bases from V and 5 from J, leaving 13 bases between them. The CDR3 DNA reads as TGTGCCAGCAGTTCCCCTAGTGAGGAGACCCAGTACTTC. It is translated as CASSSPSEETQYF.

The rearrangement joins TRBV19 to TRBJ1-1, with 10 positions matching TRBD1. Germline CDR1 reads LNHDA; CDR2 reads SQIVND (reference sequence). The CDR3 is 14 residues long. V lost 2 bases, J lost 4 bases, and 1 base stayed unmatched. The CDR3 nucleotides read TGTGCCAGTAGTATATGGGACAGGGGCACTGAAGCTTTCTTT. Its translation is CASSIWDRGTEAFF.

The chain has TRBV29-1 and TRBJ1-2, with 10 bases aligning to TRBD1. The CDR3 is 17 residues long. Germline V lookup: CDR1 SQVTM, CDR2 ANQGSEA. V gave up 6 bases and J gave up 3 bases; unmatched junction bases: 16. This CDR3 is CSVLFRDRGRYDYGYTF. DNA for the CDR3: TGCAGCGTACTGTTCCGGGACAGGGGTCGGTACGACTATGGCTACACCTTC.

The V call is TRBV10-2, the J call TRBJ2-1; maybe TRBD2 (6 bases). The germline V gene encodes CDR1 WSHSY and CDR2 SAAADI. V lost 8 bases and J lost 10, with 18 bases in between. The CDR3 spans 13 residues. DNA for the CDR3: TGCGCCAGCTCCCGGGACTCCAAGTGGGAGCAGTTCTTC. Protein: CASSRDSKWEQFF.

The chain recombines TRBV9 with TRBJ1-3, with D tentatively TRBD1 (6 bases). The CDR3 has 13 residues. Germline CDR1 is SGDLS and CDR2 is YYNGEE. V was shortened by 4 bases and J by 6 bases, with 11 bases between the two germline ends. CDR3 bases: TGTGCCAGCAGCTTCGAGGGGGTAAACACCATATATTTT. It specifies CASSFEGVNTIYF.

This clone occurred once. The chain combines TRBV11-3 with TRBJ2-5; 8 bases are shared with TRBD1. V dropped 3 bases and J dropped 5; count of bases not matched to a gene: 2. This CDR3 is built from 13 residues. Germline V gives CDR1 SGHNT, CDR2 YENEEA. This CDR3 is CASSLWTGETQYF. Written as DNA, the CDR3 is TGTGCCAGCAGCTTGTGGACAGGGGAGACCCAGTACTTC. The full variable domain, rest sourced from reference TRBV11-3 and TRBJ2-5, is EAGVVQSPRYKIIEKKQPVAFWCNPISGHNTLYWYLQNLGQGPELLIRYENEEAVDDSQLPKDRFSAERLKGVDSTLKIQPAELGDSAVYLCASSLWTGETQYFGPGTRLLVL.

CDR3 region: CASRAGVGETQYF. DNA for the CDR3: TGTGCCAGCAGAGCTGGGGTTGGAGAGACCCAGTACTTC. The J gene is TRBJ2-5, the V gene TRBV7-8; D gene ambiguous. Trimming removed 6 bases from V and 4 bases from J, with 12 bases in between. The CDR3 covers 13 residues. Germline lookup yields CDR1 SGHVS and CDR2 FQNEAQ.

The gene calls are TRBV10-2 and TRBJ2-5, with D possibly matching TRBD1 (5 bases). Germline V gene lookup returns CDR1 WSHSY and CDR2 SAAADI. The CDR3 sequence is 13 residues long. V lost 7 bases, J lost 5 bases, and 14 bases lay in between. This chain's CDR3 is CASIGQQGETQYF. The DNA of the CDR3 is TGCGCCAGCATTGGGCAGCAGGGCGAGACCCAGTACTTC.

This clone ranks as medium-sized (0.01 to 0.1%). This chain links TRBV7-9 with TRBJ2-2; D may be TRBD1 (5 bases). From germline, CDR1 is SEHNR and CDR2 FQNEAQ (reference sequence). V lost 5 bases and J lost 4, with 14 bases in between. The CDR3 loop spans 15 amino acids. CDR3 nucleotide sequence: TGTGCCAGCAGCCACCCCACGACAGTCACCGGGGAGCTGTTTTTT. It encodes CASSHPTTVTGELFF.

This chain connects TRBV19 to TRBJ2-7; the match to TRBD2 covers 11 bases. V was pared by 6 bases and J by 5 bases, with 6 bases of the junction left unmatched. CDR1 is LNHDA, CDR2 SQIVND, per germline (reference sequence). This CDR3 spans 14 amino acids. The CDR3 region is CASSTSGSYHEQYF. The DNA for the CDR3 is TGTGCCAGTAGCACTAGCGGGAGTTACCACGAGCAGTACTTC.